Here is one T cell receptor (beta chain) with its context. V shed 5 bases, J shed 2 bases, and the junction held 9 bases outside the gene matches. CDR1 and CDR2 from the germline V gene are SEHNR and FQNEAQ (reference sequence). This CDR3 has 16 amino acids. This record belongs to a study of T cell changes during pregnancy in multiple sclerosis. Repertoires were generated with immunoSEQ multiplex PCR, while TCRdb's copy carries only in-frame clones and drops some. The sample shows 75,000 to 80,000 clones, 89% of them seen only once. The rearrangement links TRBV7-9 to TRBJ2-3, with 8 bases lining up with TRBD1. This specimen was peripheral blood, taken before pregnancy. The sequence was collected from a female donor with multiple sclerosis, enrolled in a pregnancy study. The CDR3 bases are TGTGCCAGCAGCCCATTCCGGGACAGGTACACAGATACGCAGTATTTT. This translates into CASSPFRDRYTDTQYF. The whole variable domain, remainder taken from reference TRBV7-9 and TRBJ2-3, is DTGVSQNPRHKITKRGQNVTFRCDPISEHNRLYWYRQTLGQGPEFLTYFQNEAQLEKSRLLSDRFSAERPKGSFSTLEIQRTEQGDSAMYLCASSPFRDRYTDTQYFGPGTRLTVL.